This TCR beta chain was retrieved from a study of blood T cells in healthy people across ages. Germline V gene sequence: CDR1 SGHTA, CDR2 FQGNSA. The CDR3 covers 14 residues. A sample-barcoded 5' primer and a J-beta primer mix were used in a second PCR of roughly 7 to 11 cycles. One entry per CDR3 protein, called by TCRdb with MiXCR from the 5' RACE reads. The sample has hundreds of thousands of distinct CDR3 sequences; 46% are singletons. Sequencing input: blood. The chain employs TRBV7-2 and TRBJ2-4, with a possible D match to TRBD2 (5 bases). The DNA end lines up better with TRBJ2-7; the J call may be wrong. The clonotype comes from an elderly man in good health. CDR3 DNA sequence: TGTGCCAGCAGCTTATCGGGGTTGATATACGAGCAGTACTTC. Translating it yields CASSLSGLIYEQYF.